Presented here are 16 T cell receptor beta chains from one specimen sequenced in a study of cytomegalovirus exposure and HLA in healthy donors. In the PCR, 60 Vbeta and 13 Jbeta primers were used. Some clones are missing from TCRdb's copy, which holds only in-frame ones; the method was immunoSEQ multiplex PCR. The top ten hold around 4.1% of the sample, which has more than 110,000 clones, just under 85% seen once. The specimen sequenced was PBMCs. The receptors derive from a middle-aged man in good health and CMV-seropositive.

The gene calls are TRBV5-1 and TRBJ2-7; D gene uncertain. The V and J ends lost 0 bases and 2 bases respectively, with 15 bases between them. Germline V gene lookup returns CDR1 SGHRS and CDR2 YFSETQ. CDR3 length: 16 amino acids. The CDR3 loop reads CASSLAPQAQTYEQYF. The CDR3 DNA reads TGCGCCAGCAGCTTGGCCCCCCAAGCGCAGACCTACGAGCAGTACTTC.

The genes are TRBV11-3 and TRBJ1-1; D unresolved. This CDR3 region has 15 residues. Germline V gene lookup returns CDR1 SGHNT and CDR2 YENEEA. V was shortened by 2 bases and J by 4 bases, with 14 bases between the two germline ends. In DNA form, the CDR3 reads TGTGCCAGCAGCTTACTTGCCGGGGTGGGCACTGAAGCTTTCTTT. Encoded protein: CASSLLAGVGTEAFF.

V gene TRBV6-1 combines with J gene TRBJ2-7; the D is unclear. Looked up from germline, CDR1 is MNHNS and CDR2 is SASEGT. V lost 2 bases to trimming and J lost 9 bases, with 11 bases between them. This CDR3 region has 12 residues. The CDR3, as DNA: TGTGCCAGCAGTGAACTAAACCTACCGCAGTACTTC. The encoded protein is CASSELNLPQYF.

The V call is TRBV2, the J call TRBJ2-5; 14 bases fit TRBD2. V was pared by 9 bases and J by 5 bases, with 5 bases of the junction left unmatched. CDR1 and CDR2 (germline): SNHLY, FYNNEI. The CDR3 is made up of 14 amino acids. The CDR3 spells CASTGTSGGETQYF. CDR3 coding DNA: TGTGCCAGTACCGGGACTAGCGGGGGTGAGACCCAGTACTTC. Using reference TRBV2 and TRBJ2-5 for the parts outside the CDR3, the full variable domain is EPEVTQTPSHQVTQMGQEVILRCVPISNHLYFYWYRQILGQKVEFLVSFYNNEISEKSEIFDDQFSVERPDGSNFTLKIRSTKLEDSAMYFCASTGTSGGETQYFGPGTRLLVL.

V is TRBV27 and J is TRBJ1-5; TRBD1 matches 8 bases. The V gene's germline CDR1 is MNHEY and CDR2 SMNVEV (reference sequence). Trimming removed 3 bases from V and 1 base from J; junction bases left unmatched: 2. The CDR3 covers 15 residues. CDR3 nucleotides: TGTGCCAGCAGTTTCAGGACAGGGAGCAATCAGCCCCAGCATTTT. This codes for CASSFRTGSNQPQHF.

V and J are TRBV4-2 and TRBJ2-3; D is undetermined. Trimming removed 2 bases at V and 5 bases at J, with 14 bases between. Germline CDR1 and CDR2: LGHNA and YNFKEQ. The CDR3 sequence is 15 residues long. The DNA of the CDR3 is TGTGCCAGCAGCCAACTTTTGACGGAGCGAGATACGCAGTATTTT. Translating it yields CASSQLLTERDTQYF.

The chain combines TRBV18 with TRBJ2-7; weak D call: TRBD1 (5 bases). CDR1 is KGHSH, CDR2 LQKENI, per germline. CDR3 length: 14 amino acids. V was pared by 0 bases and J by 3 bases, with 9 bases between. Here the CDR3 reads CASSPPSGIYEQYF. The CDR3 DNA sequence: TGTGCCAGCTCACCACCATCAGGGATCTACGAGCAGTACTTC.

The chain recombines TRBV5-1 with TRBJ2-2, with 11 bases lining up with TRBD2. Losses at the gene ends were 1 base for V and 4 bases for J; bases not matched to a gene: 6. Germline CDR1 and CDR2: SGHRS and YFSETQ. CDR3 size: 17 residues. CDR3 nucleotide sequence: TGCGCCAGCAGCTTGAGAACTAGCGGGAGTACCACCGGGGAGCTGTTTTTT. Protein sequence: CASSLRTSGSTTGELFF. Looking up the rest from reference TRBV5-1 and TRBJ2-2 gives the full variable domain: KAGVTQTPRYLIKTRGQQVTLSCSPISGHRSVSWYQQTPGQGLQFLFEYFSETQRNKGNFPGRFSGRQFSNSRSEMNVSTLELGDSALYLCASSLRTSGSTTGELFFGEGSRLTVL.

This clone appeared a single time. This chain connects TRBV11-2 to TRBJ2-5; D unclear. Trimming cost V 4 bases and J 3 bases, with 18 bases left between them. The CDR3 runs to 16 residues. Per germline, CDR1 SGHAT and CDR2 FQNNGV. The CDR3 reads CASSSLALAVEETQYF. CDR3 DNA: TGTGCCAGCAGCTCCTTAGCCCTGGCGGTCGAAGAGACCCAGTACTTC.

The CDR3 loop is CASSFFYGGGNTEAFF. As DNA, the CDR3 is TGTGCCAGCAGCTTTTTTTATGGCGGCGGGAACACTGAAGCTTTCTTT. V is TRBV7-8 and J is TRBJ1-1; D uncertain. The CDR3 sequence is 16 residues long. CDR1 is SGHVS and CDR2 is FQNEAQ in the germline V gene. V was trimmed by 3 bases and J by 1 base, leaving 15 bases between them.

This clone has just a few counts. V gene TRBV19 combines with J gene TRBJ2-3, with 8 nucleotides matching TRBD1. Germline loops: CDR1 LNHDA, CDR2 SQIVND (reference sequence). Trimming took 1 base from V and 1 from J; bases not matched to a gene: 4. The CDR3 consists of 16 residues. The CDR3 DNA is TGTGCCAGTAGTATAGGCGGACAGGGAGGCACAGATACGCAGTATTTT. Protein product: CASSIGGQGGTDTQYF.

DNA of the CDR3: TGTGCTAGTGGTTTGGGGACGGGAATCTACGAGCAGTACTTC. Protein sequence: CASGLGTGIYEQYF. The rearrangement links TRBV12-5 to TRBJ2-7; possible D gene TRBD2, 5 bases. There are 14 residues in the CDR3. Germline CDR1 and CDR2: LGHNT and FRNRAP. The V end was cut by 1 base, the J end by 3 bases, with 10 bases between. The entire variable domain, with the rest obtained from reference TRBV12-5 and TRBJ2-7, is as follows: DARVTQTPRHKVTEMGQEVTMRCQPILGHNTVFWYRQTMMQGLELLAYFRNRAPLDDSGMPKDRFSAEMPDATLATLKIQPSEPRDSAVYFCASGLGTGIYEQYFGPGTRLTVT.

The chain links TRBV9 to TRBJ2-3; D is uncertain. With 4 bases removed from V and 2 bases from J, the gap between germline ends came to 11 bases. The CDR3 length is 14 residues. The V gene's germline CDR1 is SGDLS and CDR2 YYNGEE. The CDR3 reads CASSPRTYTDTQYF. The CDR3 DNA reads TGTGCCAGCAGCCCCCGCACCTACACAGATACGCAGTATTTT.

This chain links TRBV2 with TRBJ2-5; 8 bases match TRBD1. This CDR3 has 13 residues. Germline trimming cut 6 bases from V and 2 bases from J; bases unmatched to any gene: 2. The germline gives CDR1 SNHLY, CDR2 FYNNEI. The CDR3 DNA is TGTGCCAGCAGGAGGACAGGGCAAGAGACCCAGTACTTC. Translation gives CASRRTGQETQYF.

The rearrangement uses TRBV7-7 and TRBJ2-5; 8 bases map to TRBD2. Germline V gene lookup returns CDR1 SSHAT and CDR2 FNYEAQ (reference sequence). After removal of 4 bases from V and 5 bases from J, the junction contained 9 bases not matched to a gene. The CDR3 consists of 15 residues. The CDR3 is CASSSTGLGVETQYF. CDR3 in DNA: TGTGCCAGCAGCTCGACGGGACTAGGGGTGGAGACCCAGTACTTC.

The rearrangement uses TRBV2 and TRBJ2-5, with D perhaps TRBD2 (6 bases). Germline V lookup: CDR1 SNHLY, CDR2 FYNNEI. V dropped 5 bases and J dropped 4 bases, with 17 bases sitting between them. The length of the CDR3 is 15 residues. The chain's CDR3 is CASSSRGGWGETQYF. The DNA of the CDR3 is TGTGCCAGCAGTTCGAGGGGAGGTTGGGGAGAGACCCAGTACTTC.